Included here is one T cell receptor beta chain sequence, with context. Its antigen is as yet unknown. Here immunoSEQ multiplex PCR was the method, and the copy in TCRdb shows in-frame clones only, minus some. The sample shows 40,000 to 55,000 clones, roughly nine tenths of them seen only once. The data stem from a study of OX40 agonist ivuxolimab in advanced cancers. Study-level information: Head and neck, renal cell, melanoma or hepatocellular carcinoma were the cancers that dose-escalation patients had.

Study-wide findings and caveats: Some nonresponders likewise displayed low normalized T-cell clonal expansion. Expanded clones belonging to CD8+ T cells outnumbered, on average, those of CD4+. At 0.1 to 3.0 mg/kg and by week 6, clonal expansion occurred in CD4+ and CD8+ blood T cells.

The receptor's source is an adult with an advanced solid tumor such as melanoma, head and neck, liver or kidney cancer. The sample consisted of CD4+ or CD8+ T cells sorted from blood, taken in a trial of the OX40 agonist ivuxolimab.

The CDR3: CASSAKLDPLNEQYF. CDR3 bases: TGCGCCAGCAGTGCGAAATTGGACCCCCTGAACGAGCAGTACTTC. The chain couples TRBV10-1 to TRBJ2-7; the D is unclear. CDR3 length: 15 residues. Germline values: CDR1 WNHNN, CDR2 SYGVQD (reference sequence). V was shortened by 4 bases and J by 5 bases, with 18 bases between the two germline ends.